One sample yielded the 19 T cell receptor beta chains listed below, sequenced in a study of shared clonotypes between healthy human individuals. Assay used: immunoSEQ multiplex PCR; TCRdb lists only in-frame clones, some missing. The sample yields about 1 million clones, approximately 70% seen once. Input material: memory CD4+ T cells sorted from blood. Subset here: CD45RA-negative fraction. All receptors derive from a young man in good health.

This clone was counted a few times. The chain carries TRBV11-2 and TRBJ1-1, with D unresolved. The V and J ends lost 3 bases and 1 base respectively, with 6 bases between them. The CDR3 loop spans 13 amino acids. Germline loops: CDR1 SGHAT, CDR2 FQNNGV. DNA of the CDR3: TGTGCCAGCAGCTTGATGTCGAACACTGAAGCTTTCTTT. Translating gives CASSLMSNTEAFF.

The rearrangement joins TRBV6-5 to TRBJ1-1; 7 bases align to TRBD1. The germline V gene encodes CDR1 MNHEY and CDR2 SVGAGI. CDR3 length: 15 residues. V was pared by 8 bases and J by 0 bases, with 9 bases of the junction left unmatched. For the CDR3, the DNA is TGTGCCAGCCAAGGCGGGACAGCCTTGAACACTGAAGCTTTCTTT. Translating gives CASQGGTALNTEAFF.

The gene calls are TRBV7-3 and TRBJ2-1; 11 positions match TRBD2. The CDR3 extends over 17 amino acids. In germline, CDR1 is SGHTA, CDR2 FQGTGA. J gave up 5 bases and V 1 base, and 7 bases lay outside the gene matches. DNA of the CDR3: TGTGCCAGCAGCTTAATGCTGGCTAGCGGGGGGAACAATGAGCAGTTCTTC. This encodes CASSLMLASGGNNEQFF.

In this sample, this clone turned up once. DNA for the CDR3: TGTGCCAGTAGCGGGGACTACGAGCAGTACTTC. Translation: CASSGDYEQYF. This chain uses TRBV6-1 with TRBJ2-7, with 8 nucleotides matching TRBD2. Germline CDR1 and CDR2: MNHNS and SASEGT. CDR3 size: 11 residues. V dropped 9 bases and J dropped 3; count of bases not matched to a gene: 1.

The chain recombines TRBV6-5 with TRBJ2-2; perhaps D is TRBD1 or TRBD2 (5 bases each). With 6 bases removed from V and 5 bases from J, the gap between germline ends came to 13 bases. Germline-derived CDR1 and CDR2 are MNHEY and SVGAGI. The CDR3 is 14 amino acids. As DNA, the CDR3 is TGTGCCAGCAGGGGACCTCTAAGGACCGGGGAGCTGTTTTTT. Translated: CASRGPLRTGELFF.

As concerns this clone: Other DNA sequences within the sample encode an identical CDR3. The rearrangement links TRBV5-1 to TRBJ1-1; no clear D gene. The V and J ends lost 1 base and 1 base respectively, with 8 bases between them. Germline CDR1 reads SGHRS; CDR2 reads YFSETQ. This CDR3 region has 14 residues. CDR3 DNA sequence: TGCGCCAGCAGCTTGAGCCCCGGGAACACTGAAGCTTTCTTT. Amino acids: CASSLSPGNTEAFF.

V gene TRBV4-1 combines with J gene TRBJ1-2; D may be TRBD1 (5 bases). The V gene's germline CDR1 is MGHRA and CDR2 YSYEKL. Trimming shortened V by 4 bases and J by 2 bases, and 14 bases separated the two germline ends. CDR3 length equals 15 residues. The chain's CDR3 is CASSPKQDSNYGYTF. CDR3 nucleotides: TGCGCCAGCAGCCCGAAGCAAGACAGCAACTATGGCTACACCTTC.

V is TRBV11-2 and J is TRBJ1-5; TRBD1 might be the D (6 bases). Germline CDR1 reads SGHAT; CDR2 reads FQNNGV. This CDR3 contains 15 residues. V lost 3 bases to trimming and J lost 6 bases, with 15 bases between them. The DNA of the CDR3 is TGTGCCAGCAGCTTGACACAGGGTAGGAGTCAGCCCCAGCATTTT. This codes for CASSLTQGRSQPQHF. Complete variable domain (other parts from reference TRBV11-2 and TRBJ1-5): EAGVAQSPRYKIIEKRQSVAFWCNPISGHATLYWYQQILGQGPKLLIQFQNNGVVDDSQLPKDRFSAERLKGVDSTLKIQPAKLEDSAVYLCASSLTQGRSQPQHFGDGTRLSIL.

The sample holds one count of this clone. This chain links TRBV2 with TRBJ2-1; a weak D match, TRBD2 (6 bases). Trimming took 4 bases from V and 3 from J, leaving 16 bases between them. The CDR3 totals 16 residues. The germline gives CDR1 SNHLY, CDR2 FYNNEI. CDR3 bases: TGTGCCAGCAGTGCGCTCGGGGCGGGGAACTACAATGAGCAGTTCTTC. As protein: CASSALGAGNYNEQFF.

The chain recombines TRBV5-6 with TRBJ2-7; TRBD1 aligns across 8 bases. The CDR3 loop spans 14 amino acids. V trimming: 4 bases; J trimming: 6 bases; junction bases outside the gene matches: 9. Germline V gene data show CDR1 as SGHDT and CDR2 as YYEEEE. The CDR3: CASSPIRTGTEQYF. CDR3 nucleotides: TGTGCCAGCAGCCCTATCCGGACAGGGACCGAGCAGTACTTC.

As regards this clone: A read error may account for a junction end that differs from germline. The gene calls are TRBV27 and TRBJ2-7; 8 bases fit TRBD2. The CDR3 consists of 14 residues. The germline gives CDR1 MNHEY, CDR2 SMNVEV (reference sequence). DNA of the CDR3: TGTGCCAGCTGGCCGGGGGGGCTCTCCAACGAGCAGTACTTC. Its translation is CASWPGGLSNEQYF.

The chain links TRBV7-2 to TRBJ2-3; 13 positions agree with TRBD2. Trimming cost V 0 bases and J 2 bases; bases outside gene matches: 5. The CDR3 extends over 18 amino acids. The germline V gene has CDR1 SGHTA and CDR2 FQGNSA. CDR3 sequence reads: CASSLAWGLAGPTDTQYF. CDR3 DNA sequence: TGTGCCAGCAGCTTAGCCTGGGGACTAGCGGGACCCACAGATACGCAGTATTTT. The variable domain in full, completed from reference TRBV7-2 and TRBJ2-3, reads GAGVSQSPSNKVTEKGKDVELRCDPISGHTALYWYRQSLGQGLEFLIYFQGNSAPDKSGLPSDRFSAERTGGSVSTLTIQRTQQEDSAVYLCASSLAWGLAGPTDTQYFGPGTRLTVL.

V usage is TRBV4-3 and J usage is TRBJ2-3, with D hard to call. Per germline, CDR1 LGHNA and CDR2 YSLEER. The CDR3 contains 14 residues. V was pared by 0 bases and J by 8 bases, with 12 bases between. The chain's CDR3 is CASSQDEQTGTQYF. DNA of the CDR3: TGCGCCAGCAGCCAAGATGAGCAAACGGGTACGCAGTATTTT.

This chain connects TRBV2 to TRBJ2-1; unclear D gene. CDR1 and CDR2 from the germline V gene are SNHLY and FYNNEI. The germline V and J ends were trimmed by 5 bases and 5 bases, with 4 bases remaining between them. The CDR3 runs 11 residues. In DNA, the CDR3 is TGTGCCAGCAGTCCTCACAATGAGCAGTTCTTC. As protein: CASSPHNEQFF.

The chain carries TRBV5-6 and TRBJ1-2; D is undetermined. The ends were cut back, 4 bases at V and 2 bases at J, with 6 bases in the middle. CDR3 length: 12 residues. CDR1 and CDR2 from the germline V gene are SGHDT and YYEEEE. The DNA of the CDR3 is TGTGCCAGCAGCCCCGGAAACTATGGCTACACCTTC. It is translated as CASSPGNYGYTF.

V and J are TRBV5-4 and TRBJ2-2; 11 bases fit TRBD1. The CDR3 runs 15 residues. J gave up 6 bases and V 5 bases, and 6 bases lay outside the gene matches. In germline, CDR1 is SGHNT, CDR2 YYREEE (reference sequence). The CDR3 region is CASSFGTGGSGELFF. Here the CDR3 DNA reads TGTGCCAGCAGTTTCGGGACAGGGGGGTCCGGGGAGCTGTTTTTT. Together with reference TRBV5-4 and TRBJ2-2, the CDR3 gives the full variable domain: ETGVTQSPTHLIKTRGQQVTLRCSSQSGHNTVSWYQQALGQGPQFIFQYYREEENGRGNFPPRFSGLQFPNYSSELNVNALELDDSALYLCASSFGTGGSGELFFGEGSRLTVL.

V is TRBV30 and J is TRBJ2-7, with 15 positions matching TRBD2. V dropped 1 base and J dropped 7; count of bases not matched to a gene: 11. Germline V gene lookup returns CDR1 GTSNPN and CDR2 SVGIG (reference sequence). This CDR3 has 17 amino acids. This CDR3 reads CAWSDDSGLAGGWEQYF. The CDR3 coding sequence is TGTGCCTGGAGTGACGATTCGGGACTAGCGGGGGGCTGGGAGCAGTACTTC.

The chain links TRBV5-1 to TRBJ2-3; D is perhaps TRBD2 (6 bases). Trimming stripped 0 bases from V and 6 bases from J, with 14 bases between. The CDR3 spans 15 residues. Per germline, CDR1 SGHRS and CDR2 YFSETQ. The CDR3 region is CASSLAGGSRDTQYF. CDR3 sequence (DNA): TGCGCCAGCAGCTTGGCCGGGGGTAGCAGGGATACGCAGTATTTT.

The chain is built from TRBV7-3 and TRBJ1-1; TRBD1 matches 7 bases. The junction had 1 base not matched to a gene; V was cut back by 3 bases and J by 0 bases. CDR3 length: 14 residues. The V gene's germline CDR1 is SGHTA and CDR2 FQGTGA. Written as DNA, the CDR3 is TGTGCCAGCAGCTTGACAGGGATGAACACTGAAGCTTTCTTT. Its protein is CASSLTGMNTEAFF.